This is a list of T cell receptor beta chains from one sample in a study of T cell responses to AZD1222 COVID-19 vaccine. The assay was immunoSEQ multiplex PCR, and TCRdb's table has in-frame clones only and misses some. Of roughly 150,000 clones in the sample, 80% to 95% were seen once. This material consisted of peripheral blood, taken 28 days after the second AZD1222 dose. The receptors stem from an adult who received the AZD1222 COVID-19 vaccine. Both conserved end residues are part of each CDR3. D genes are given only for firm matches. Not every row has a clone size; where given, it reads once, few, many or a size class.

>-|-|12|TRBJ1-2|TRBV7-9
CASSKREYGYTF
TGTGCCAGCAGCAAGAGGGAATATGGCTACACCTTC
>-|-|14|TRBJ2-3|TRBV19
CASSIGVSTDTQYF
TGTGCCAGTAGTATTGGTGTAAGCACAGATACGCAGTATTTT
>few|-|12|TRBJ1-1|TRBV10-3
CAISPLLGKAFF
TGTGCCATCAGTCCCCTACTGGGGAAAGCTTTCTTT
>-|TRBD2|17|TRBJ2-5|TRBV7-6
CASSLISGGASWETQYF
TGTGCCAGCAGCTTAATAAGCGGGGGGGCTTCGTGGGAGACCCAGTACTTC
>-|-|14|TRBJ1-1|TRBV5-6
CASSLDRRDTEAFF
TGTGCCAGCAGCTTAGACAGGAGGGACACTGAAGCTTTCTTT
>-|TRBD1|15|TRBJ1-2|TRBV6-2/TRBV6-3
CASSKDGQGWNGYTF
TGTGCCAGCAGTAAAGACGGACAGGGGTGGAATGGCTACACCTTC
>-|-|13|TRBJ2-7|TRBV5-1
CASSLGSWYEQYF
TGCGCCAGCAGCTTAGGTAGTTGGTACGAGCAGTACTTC
>-|-|12|TRBJ2-1|TRBV5-8
CASSLSRDEQFF
TGTGCCAGCAGCTTATCTAGGGATGAGCAGTTCTTC
>-|-|18|TRBJ1-4|TRBV5-4
CASSSIGPKGEINEKLFF
TGTGCCAGCAGCTCCATTGGACCGAAGGGGGAGATTAATGAAAAACTGTTTTTT
>-|-|14|TRBJ2-7|TRBV3-1/TRBV3-2
CASSQGLRTYEQYF
TGTGCCAGCAGCCAAGGGCTCAGGACCTACGAGCAGTACTTC
>-|-|13|TRBJ2-1|TRBV30
CAWSVRGDGEQFF
TGTGCCTGGAGTGTACGAGGAGATGGTGAGCAGTTCTTC
>-|TRBD1|12|TRBJ2-1|TRBV28
CASRQTGTEQFF
TGTGCCAGCAGGCAGACAGGGACTGAGCAGTTCTTC
>few|-|15|TRBJ1-5|TRBV3-1/TRBV3-2
CASSLGGSGNQPQHF
TGTGCCAGCAGCTTGGGGGGAAGCGGCAATCAGCCCCAGCATTTT
>-|-|14|TRBJ1-4|TRBV30
CAWSKGAWQEKLFF
TGTGCCTGGAGCAAGGGTGCTTGGCAAGAAAAACTGTTTTTT
>-|-|13|TRBJ2-7|TRBV6-5
CASQKGETYEQYF
TGTGCCAGCCAAAAAGGGGAGACCTACGAGCAGTACTTC
>-|-|12|TRBJ1-5|TRBV12-3/TRBV12-4
CASSLGEGTQHF
TGTGCCAGCAGTTTGGGGGAAGGTACCCAGCATTTT
>-|TRBD1|14|TRBJ2-7|TRBV27
CASSGQGTVYEQYF
TGTGCCAGCAGTGGACAGGGGACGGTGTACGAGCAGTACTTC
>few|-|12|TRBJ2-7|TRBV2
CASSGETYEQYF
TGTGCCAGCAGCGGGGAGACCTACGAGCAGTACTTC
>once|-|16|TRBJ1-2|TRBV4-3
CASSQDLSPGGYGYTF
TGCGCCAGCAGCCAAGATCTCTCCCCTGGCGGCTATGGCTACACCTTC
>-|-|14|TRBJ2-5|TRBV7-9
CASSLYAVQETQYF
TGTGCCAGCAGCTTATATGCAGTCCAAGAGACCCAGTACTTC
>-|TRBD2|16|TRBJ2-3|TRBV10-3
CAISGGLAASTDTQYF
TGTGCCATCTCTGGAGGACTAGCGGCCAGCACAGATACGCAGTATTTT
>-|-|15|TRBJ2-7|TRBV13
CASSLYGTSHYEQYF
TGTGCCAGCAGCTTATACGGGACAAGCCACTACGAGCAGTACTTC
>-|-|15|TRBJ1-4|TRBV2
CASSASGLRGEKLFF
TGTGCCAGCAGTGCCTCGGGACTCCGCGGGGAAAAACTGTTTTTT
>-|TRBD1|13|TRBJ1-2|TRBV14
CASSQDRGLGYTF
TGTGCCAGCAGCCAGGACAGGGGGCTTGGCTACACCTTC
>medium-sized|TRBD1|17|TRBJ2-3|TRBV27
CASSASGGPWGADTQYF
TGTGCCAGCAGTGCATCAGGGGGCCCTTGGGGGGCAGATACGCAGTATTTT
>-|-|14|TRBJ1-2|TRBV19
CASSLLDQGYGYTF
TGTGCCAGTAGTCTCCTAGACCAGGGTTATGGCTACACCTTC
>once|-|13|TRBJ1-2|TRBV5-4
CASTGGAVGGYTF
TGTGCCAGCACCGGGGGAGCGGTGGGTGGCTACACCTTC
>-|TRBD1|14|TRBJ2-7|TRBV7-3
CASSSTGGPYEQYF
TGTGCCAGCAGCTCGACAGGGGGCCCGTACGAGCAGTACTTC
>once|-|13|TRBJ2-3|TRBV11-3
CASSLGARNTQYF
TGTGCCAGCAGCTTAGGGGCCCGTAATACGCAGTATTTT
>-|TRBD2|16|TRBJ2-3|TRBV5-1
CASSGKLAGGPDTQYF
TGCGCCAGCAGCGGAAAACTAGCGGGGGGCCCAGATACGCAGTATTTT
>-|-|15|TRBJ1-4|TRBV19
CASSTWKATNEKLFF
TGTGCCAGTAGTACCTGGAAGGCAACTAATGAAAAACTGTTTTTT
>-|TRBD1|14|TRBJ1-6|TRBV2
CASSSRGDNSPLHF
TGTGCCAGCAGTTCCAGGGGGGATAATTCACCCCTCCACTTT
>-|TRBD2|17|TRBJ2-7|TRBV4-1
CASSQYRSLAGVYEQYF
TGCGCCAGCAGCCAATATCGGTCGCTAGCGGGTGTCTACGAGCAGTACTTC
>-|TRBD1|16|TRBJ1-3|TRBV11-2
CASSLGRGKFGNTIYF
TGTGCCAGCAGCTTAGGCAGGGGGAAGTTTGGAAACACCATATATTTT
>-|TRBD1|14|TRBJ1-2|TRBV4-1
CASSLGQGNYGYTF
TGCGCCAGCAGCCTAGGACAGGGGAACTATGGCTACACCTTC
>-|TRBD1|16|TRBJ1-1|TRBV3-1/TRBV3-2
CASSQVTGQMNTEAFF
TGTGCCAGCAGCCAAGTGACGGGACAGATGAACACTGAAGCTTTCTTT
>-|TRBD2|17|TRBJ2-3|TRBV6-2/TRBV6-3
CASSKPLTAGDPDTQYF
TGTGCCAGCAGCAAACCTTTGACAGCGGGAGACCCAGATACGCAGTATTTT
>-|-|11|TRBJ1-2|TRBV20-1
CSGPIGYGYTF
TGCAGTGGACCAATTGGCTATGGCTACACCTTC
>-|-|15|TRBJ2-2|TRBV19
CATFPGGLNTGELFF
TGTGCGACCTTCCCCGGGGGCTTGAACACCGGGGAGCTGTTTTTT
>-|-|14|TRBJ2-3|TRBV7-9
CASSLARTPDTQYF
TGTGCCAGCAGCTTAGCGCGGACTCCAGATACGCAGTATTTT
>-|-|15|TRBJ1-2|TRBV6-1
CASSDVRAGAYGYTF
TGTGCCAGCAGTGACGTGAGGGCAGGGGCCTATGGCTACACCTTC
>-|-|16|TRBJ2-7|TRBV5-4
CASSSDPGSQVYEQYF
TGTGCCAGCAGCTCCGATCCAGGGAGCCAGGTCTACGAGCAGTACTTC
>few|TRBD1|15|TRBJ2-3|TRBV6-1
CASSDGQGAADTQYF
TGTGCCAGCAGTGACGGACAGGGGGCGGCAGATACGCAGTATTTT
>-|TRBD1|16|TRBJ1-4|TRBV4-2
CASSQDEGQEKGKLFF
TGTGCCAGCAGCCAAGATGAGGGACAGGAAAAGGGAAAACTGTTTTTT
>-|-|16|TRBJ2-6|TRBV7-9
CASSTPRGAGANVLTF
TGTGCCAGCAGCACCCCACGGGGCGCCGGGGCCAACGTCCTGACTTTC
>-|TRBD2|15|TRBJ2-1|TRBV10-3
CAISGLAGVLNEQFF
TGTGCCATCAGTGGACTAGCGGGAGTACTCAATGAGCAGTTCTTC
>-|-|13|TRBJ1-1|TRBV4-1
CASSQDPYTEAFF
TGCGCCAGCAGCCAAGACCCATACACTGAAGCTTTCTTT
>once|-|13|TRBJ2-7|TRBV7-2
CASSPYLSYEQYF
TGTGCCAGCAGCCCCTACTTGTCCTACGAGCAGTACTTC
>-|-|16|TRBJ1-3|TRBV13
CASSLRGGTSGNTIYF
TGTGCCAGCAGCTTACGAGGGGGGACCTCTGGAAACACCATATATTTT
>-|-|14|TRBJ2-2|TRBV5-4
CASSFQGITGELFF
TGTGCCAGCAGCTTTCAGGGGATTACCGGGGAGCTGTTTTTT